The clone carrying this TCR beta chain has ten or more counts. The antigen is undetermined. This sample was taken from a study of response to subunit inactivated influenza vaccine. The study's findings and limits: The authors suggested that every seasonal influenza vaccination recruits few new T cells.

CDR1 and CDR2 from the germline V gene are SGHTA and FQGNSA. The V gene lost 0 bases and the J gene lost 3 bases, with 15 bases spanning the gap. This CDR3 is 16 amino acids long. TCRdb analysed the RT-PCR reads with MiXCR anew, one entry per CDR3 protein. The table shows around 470,000 distinct CDR3 sequences, with 7.2% occurring only once. The TCR was taken from a man aged 45 to 75 who received an inactivated influenza vaccine. V usage is TRBV7-2 and J usage is TRBJ2-7; possible D gene TRBD1, 5 bases. Source: PBMCs from blood, taken 23 months after vaccination. The CDR3 spells CASSLALSGPYYEQYF. In DNA form, the CDR3 reads TGTGCCAGCAGCTTAGCGTTATCAGGGCCGTACTACGAGCAGTACTTC.